This T cell receptor beta chain came from a study of blood T cell repertoires in COVID-19. Study context: Collection of acute and convalescent COVID-19 samples took place in the United States, Italy and Spain. In each case, the material was cDNA or gDNA derived from T cells, B-cell-depleted T cells, or PBMCs.

V was trimmed by 0 bases and J by 4 bases, leaving 15 bases between them. Germline assignment: CDR1 LNHDA and CDR2 SQIVND (reference sequence). The CDR3 spans 16 residues. Original processing notes: Amplification of reference gene primers provided the estimated nucleated cell counts. Using immunoSEQ multiplex PCR, the repertoire was profiled, and TCRdb retains in-frame clones only, with some absent. V, J and clone size reflect that table, while D and trimming were determined from the DNA. Of 200,000 to 250,000 clones listed, about 85% are singletons. The sequencing input was peripheral blood. The clonotype originates from a man in his forties with acute or convalescent COVID-19. V is TRBV19 and J is TRBJ1-1; D is unresolved. CDR3 loop: CASSIDAGGAGTEAFF. CDR3 DNA: TGTGCCAGTAGTATAGACGCGGGAGGAGCTGGCACTGAAGCTTTCTTT.